The 4 T cell receptor beta chains in this list originate from one sample, sequenced in a study of blood T cell repertoires in COVID-19. TCRdb's copy holds only in-frame clones and misses some; the assay was immunoSEQ multiplex PCR. The profile covers approximately 150,000 clones, with 88% appearing a single time and roughly 2% taken by the ten largest. The source material was peripheral blood. All receptors come from a man in his forties or fifties who had recovered from COVID-19.

The chain uses TRBV27 and TRBJ1-6, with TRBD1 matching over 7 bases. The germline V gene encodes CDR1 MNHEY and CDR2 SMNVEV (reference sequence). V dropped 3 bases and J dropped 4; count of bases not matched to a gene: 3. The CDR3 loop spans 15 amino acids. The CDR3 DNA is TGTGCCAGCAGTTTCAGGACAGGTTATAATTCACCCCTCCACTTT. It translates to CASSFRTGYNSPLHF.

V gene TRBV18 combines with J gene TRBJ1-1; D gene unclear. Germline assignment: CDR1 KGHSH and CDR2 LQKENI. The CDR3 sequence is 14 residues long. V was shortened by 0 bases and J by 1 base, with 6 bases between the two germline ends. For the CDR3, the DNA is TGTGCCAGCTCACCACCGGCGGGGAACACTGAAGCTTTCTTT. Encoded protein: CASSPPAGNTEAFF.

The CDR3 region has the DNA TGTGCCAGCAGCCTTACAGGCGCCTACGAGCAGTACTTC. Amino acid sequence: CASSLTGAYEQYF. The chain employs TRBV6-5 and TRBJ2-7; possibly TRBD1 for D (5 bases). The CDR3 has 13 amino acids. Trimming took 6 bases from V and 2 from J, leaving 11 bases between them. In germline, CDR1 is MNHEY, CDR2 SVGAGI.

V usage is TRBV2 and J usage is TRBJ2-7; D perhaps matches TRBD2 (7 bases). The CDR3 is 11 amino acids. The germline gives CDR1 SNHLY, CDR2 FYNNEI. The V and J ends lost 6 bases and 7 bases respectively, with 10 bases between them. The CDR3: CASSEGGEQYF. The CDR3 DNA reads TGTGCCAGCAGCGAGGGGGGGGAGCAGTACTTC.